These 9 T cell receptor beta chains originate from one sample sequenced in a study of spatial heterogeneity in lung cancer. Time point given: blood at routine non-recurrence follow-up after resection. TCRdb reprocessed the 5' RACE reads with MiXCR, giving one entry per CDR3 protein. Of about 70,000 distinct CDR3 sequences listed, less than 9.5% are singletons. Sequencing used PBMCs, obtained at follow-up. These receptors were collected from a female donor with early-stage non-small cell lung cancer.

This clonotype has at least ten counts. V gene TRBV19 combines with J gene TRBJ1-1; tentative D call: TRBD1 (5 bases). The CDR3 extends over 15 amino acids. The V and J ends lost 3 bases and 1 base respectively, with 12 bases between them. Germline assignment: CDR1 LNHDA and CDR2 SQIVND (reference sequence). Written as DNA, the CDR3 is TGTGCCAGTAGTATGGGGGAGAGGACGAACACTGAAGCTTTCTTT. This sequence encodes CASSMGERTNTEAFF.

At least ten counts were recorded for this clonotype. The chain has TRBV7-8 and TRBJ2-1; D remains unclear. CDR1 is SGHVS and CDR2 is FQNEAQ in the germline V gene. The CDR3 is 13 residues long. Trimming cost V 5 bases and J 9 bases, with 14 bases left between them. The CDR3 nucleotides are TGTGCCAGCAGCCCTGCAAGGAAAGTTGAGCAGTTCTTC. This translates into CASSPARKVEQFF.

In this sample, this clonotype turned up a few times. This sequence joins TRBV6-5 and TRBJ2-1; 10 bases are a match to TRBD2. The germline gives CDR1 MNHEY, CDR2 SVGAGI. The CDR3 has 14 amino acids. Germline trimming cut 5 bases from V and 6 bases from J; bases unmatched to any gene: 4. The CDR3 coding sequence is TGTGCCAGCAGTGCTAGCGGGAGCGGCAATGAGCAGTTCTTC. It is translated as CASSASGSGNEQFF.

The V call is TRBV30, the J call TRBJ2-3; no clear D gene. Per the germline V gene, CDR1 is GTSNPN and CDR2 is SVGIG (reference sequence). The V end was cut by 0 bases, the J end by 3 bases, with 4 bases between. The CDR3 is made up of 12 amino acids. CDR3 in amino acids: CAWSVFTDTQYF. As DNA, the CDR3 is TGTGCCTGGAGTGTCTTTACAGATACGCAGTATTTT.

This clonotype was detected ten times or more. The V call is TRBV28, the J call TRBJ2-3; weak D call: TRBD2 (6 bases). Trimming removed 5 bases from V and 3 bases from J, with 15 bases in between. This CDR3 has 15 amino acids. Germline values: CDR1 MDHEN, CDR2 SYDVKM. The CDR3 here is CASSPPLGGTDTQYF. In nucleotides, the CDR3 is TGTGCCAGCAGTCCCCCCCTCGGGGGAACAGATACGCAGTATTTT.

Note on this clonotype: A much larger clone differs from this one at a single base, so this may be a read error. A read error is likely, as this CDR3 ends without the conserved phenylalanine or tryptophan. V and J are TRBV28 and TRBJ2-7; D possibly corresponds to TRBD2 (6 bases). The CDR3 spans 14 residues. Trimming left V 1 base short and J 4 bases short, with 11 bases between. Per the germline V gene, CDR1 is MDHEN and CDR2 is SYDVKM. In DNA, the CDR3 is TGTGCCAGCAGTTTATCCGGGAGAGGGTACGAGCAGTACTAC. Its translation is CASSLSGRGYEQYY.

This clonotype was found many times. In DNA form, the CDR3 reads TGTGCCAGCAGCCCTTACAGGGTCGGTGAAAAACTGTTTTTT. Translation: CASSPYRVGEKLFF. V is TRBV7-8 and J is TRBJ1-4; a possible D gene is TRBD1 (6 bases). V shed 5 bases and J shed 7 bases, with 14 bases lying between them. CDR3 length equals 14 residues. Germline V gene sequence: CDR1 SGHVS, CDR2 FQNEAQ.

This chain links TRBV18 with TRBJ2-7, with D unresolved. Germline V CDR1 and CDR2: KGHSH, LQKENI. The V and J ends lost 6 bases and 4 bases respectively, with 13 bases between them. The CDR3 is 13 amino acids. Here the CDR3 reads CASSWDSQYEQYF. CDR3 DNA sequence: TGTGCCAGCTCCTGGGATTCTCAATACGAGCAGTACTTC.

J is TRBJ1-1 and V is TRBV18; TRBD1 matches at 7 bases. The CDR3 runs 14 residues. The J segment lost 2 bases and the V segment lost 3 bases, leaving 3 bases of the junction unmatched. Germline assignment: CDR1 KGHSH and CDR2 LQKENI. Written as DNA, the CDR3 is TGTGCCAGCTCACCTAGGACAGGAAACACTGAAGCTTTCTTT. This sequence encodes CASSPRTGNTEAFF.